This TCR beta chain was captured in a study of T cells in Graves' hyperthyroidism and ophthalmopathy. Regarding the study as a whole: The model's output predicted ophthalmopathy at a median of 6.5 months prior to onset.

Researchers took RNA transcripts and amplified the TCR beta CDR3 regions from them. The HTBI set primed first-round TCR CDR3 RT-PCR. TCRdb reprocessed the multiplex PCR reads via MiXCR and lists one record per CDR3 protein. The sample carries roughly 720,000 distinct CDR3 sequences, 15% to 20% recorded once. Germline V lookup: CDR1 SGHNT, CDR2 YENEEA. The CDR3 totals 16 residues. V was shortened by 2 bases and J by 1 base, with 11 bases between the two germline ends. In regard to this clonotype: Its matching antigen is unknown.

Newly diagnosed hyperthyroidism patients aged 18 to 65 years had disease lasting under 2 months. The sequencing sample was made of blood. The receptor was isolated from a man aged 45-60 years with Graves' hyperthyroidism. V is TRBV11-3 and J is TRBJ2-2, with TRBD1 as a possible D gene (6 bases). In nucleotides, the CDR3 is TGTGCCAGCAGCTTACGGGACACGCAGAACACCGGGGAGCTGTTTTTT. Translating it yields CASSLRDTQNTGELFF.